The entry below describes one T cell receptor beta chain. The data stem from a study of tumor and adjacent non-tumor tissue in lung cancer. This sample's RNA came from whole unsorted tissue. The library came from three nested PCR rounds adapted from ARM-PCR protocols. MiXCR was run by TCRdb on the multiplex PCR reads, yielding one entry per CDR3 protein. The repertoire includes around 79,000 distinct CDR3 sequences, roughly 72% of them detected once, and approximately 9% sits in the top ten. Germline V gives CDR1 SGHAT, CDR2 FQNNGV. The V end lost 5 bases, the J end lost 14 bases, and 19 bases lay between the germline ends. The CDR3 contains 13 residues.

The specimen sequenced was lung tumor tissue. This chain uses TRBV11-2 with TRBJ2-1; D call uncertain. The source is a woman aged 40 to 50 with non-small cell lung cancer. The CDR3 nucleotides are TGTGCCAGCAGCATATCCGGTATTGAGCTAGAGTTCTTC. Encoded protein: CASSISGIELEFF.